This T cell receptor beta chain was observed in a study of Graves' ophthalmopathy and Graves' hyperthyroidism. This clonotype was found many times. The sequenced template was RNA, covering the TCR beta CDR3 region. Investigators did first-round RT-PCR with HTBI primers, then second-round multiplex PCR. TCRdb itself ran the multiplex PCR reads through MiXCR, one entry per CDR3 protein. The sample records approximately 1.2 million distinct CDR3 sequences, about two fifths being singletons. The TCR originated in an adult man with Graves' hyperthyroidism. The specimen sequenced was peripheral blood or thyroid tissue (not recorded which).

The CDR3 is CASSGWGVGVDQPQHF. CDR3 sequence (DNA): TGTGCCAGCAGTGGGTGGGGCGTGGGCGTTGATCAGCCCCAGCATTTT. The chain combines TRBV25-1 with TRBJ1-5, with D perhaps TRBD1 (5 bases). Germline loops: CDR1 MGHDK, CDR2 SYGVNS. The ends were cut back, 4 bases at V and 5 bases at J, with 18 bases in the middle. This CDR3 region has 16 residues. The entire variable domain, with the rest obtained from reference TRBV25-1 and TRBJ1-5, is as follows: EADIYQTPRYLVIGTGKKITLECSQTMGHDKMYWYQQDPGMELHLIHYSYGVNSTEKGDLSSESTVSRIRTEHFPLTLESARPSHTSQYLCASSGWGVGVDQPQHFGDGTRLSIL.